A selection of T cell receptor beta chains follows, all from one sample in a study of a mutant IDH1 vaccine in newly diagnosed glioma. Produced via immunoSEQ multiplex PCR; TCRdb's table is partial and in-frame only. The sample has approximately 37,000 clones, around 82% seen once; the top ten hold around 20%. For these TCRs, the target antigens are not known. The input for sequencing was PBMCs, taken from a glioma patient whose treatment included an IDH1 peptide vaccine. Every receptor here comes from a man in his late teens or twenties with glioma. Some clones in this sample may be carry-over from other donors' samples. The CDR3 runs from the conserved cysteine through the conserved F or W. D genes are given only for firm matches. Size is omitted from some rows. Given values are once, few, many or a class for expanded clones.

size: .
V: TRBV14
J: TRBJ1-6
D: .
CDR3: CASSQGSSEVYSPLHF
DNA: TGTGCCAGCAGCCAAGGAAGTAGTGAGGTTTATTCACCCCTCCACTTT

size: .
V: TRBV2
J: TRBJ1-2
D: TRBD1
CDR3: CASARSTGSFGYTF
DNA: TGTGCCAGTGCCCGATCGACAGGGTCCTTCGGCTACACCTTC

size: .
V: TRBV19
J: TRBJ1-1
D: .
CDR3: CASTEGLLNTEAFF
DNA: TGTGCCAGTACTGAGGGTCTCTTGAACACTGAAGCTTTCTTT

size: .
V: TRBV30
J: TRBJ1-2
D: .
CDR3: CAWRTWVRGDTNYGYTF
DNA: TGTGCCTGGAGGACGTGGGTGAGGGGCGACACTAACTATGGCTACACCTTC

size: few
V: TRBV25-1
J: TRBJ1-2
D: .
CDR3: CASSETSQGLGGYTF
DNA: TGTGCCAGCAGTGAAACCTCACAGGGATTAGGGGGCTACACCTTC

size: .
V: TRBV6-1
J: TRBJ1-5
D: TRBD1
CDR3: CASSEDYRGGGNQPQHF
DNA: TGTGCCAGCAGTGAAGATTACAGGGGTGGGGGCAATCAGCCCCAGCATTTT

size: .
V: TRBV10-3
J: TRBJ1-1
D: TRBD1
CDR3: CAISTGALNTEAFF
DNA: TGTGCCATCAGTACAGGGGCTCTGAACACTGAAGCTTTCTTT

size: .
V: TRBV15
J: TRBJ1-2
D: .
CDR3: CATNSGLGGYTF
DNA: TGTGCCACCAACTCGGGGCTGGGTGGCTACACCTTC

size: .
V: TRBV10-2
J: TRBJ1-2
D: .
CDR3: CASDPGLSVYGYTF
DNA: TGCGCCAGCGACCCAGGGCTCTCCGTCTATGGCTACACCTTC

size: .
V: TRBV6-5
J: TRBJ1-6
D: .
CDR3: CASSYSRVQSPLHF
DNA: TGTGCCAGCAGTTACTCGAGGGTTCAATCACCCCTCCACTTT

size: .
V: TRBV6-5
J: TRBJ1-1
D: .
CDR3: CASSPRVTEAFF
DNA: TGTGCCAGCAGTCCCCGGGTAACTGAAGCTTTCTTT

size: .
V: TRBV5-4
J: TRBJ1-2
D: .
CDR3: CASSQPLFYGYTF
DNA: TGTGCCAGCAGCCAACCTCTCTTCTATGGCTACACCTTC

size: .
V: TRBV5-1
J: TRBJ1-2
D: .
CDR3: CASTQSSGTGYTF
DNA: TGCGCCAGCACCCAGAGCTCCGGCACTGGCTACACCTTC

size: .
V: TRBV10-2
J: TRBJ1-2
D: .
CDR3: CASTHTATQNYGYTF
DNA: TGCGCCAGCACTCACACAGCCACACAAAACTATGGCTACACCTTC

size: .
V: TRBV9
J: TRBJ1-2
D: .
CDR3: CASSVARWGGYGYTF
DNA: TGTGCCAGCAGCGTAGCTAGGTGGGGTGGCTATGGCTACACCTTC

size: few
V: TRBV19
J: TRBJ1-1
D: TRBD1
CDR3: CASSGPQGYTEAFF
DNA: TGTGCCAGTAGTGGACCACAGGGGTACACTGAAGCTTTCTTT

size: once
V: TRBV10-3
J: TRBJ2-3
D: .
CDR3: CAIRIQGGDTDTQYF
DNA: TGTGCCATCAGGATACAGGGAGGTGACACAGATACGCAGTATTTT

size: .
V: TRBV19
J: TRBJ2-3
D: .
CDR3: CASTSRLGSDTQYF
DNA: TGTGCCAGTACTTCCCGACTAGGTTCTGATACGCAGTATTTT

size: .
V: TRBV6-1
J: TRBJ1-4
D: TRBD1
CDR3: CASRDRGWSEKLFF
DNA: TGTGCCAGCAGGGACAGGGGTTGGAGCGAAAAACTGTTTTTT

size: .
V: TRBV30
J: TRBJ1-1
D: TRBD1
CDR3: CATQGAMNTEAFF
DNA: TGTGCCACCCAGGGGGCGATGAACACTGAAGCTTTCTTT

size: .
V: TRBV5-6
J: TRBJ2-5
D: .
CDR3: CASSSGTQQETQYF
DNA: TGTGCCAGCAGCTCTGGGACTCAACAAGAGACCCAGTACTTC

size: .
V: TRBV29-1
J: TRBJ1-2
D: .
CDR3: CSVLKGSNYGYTF
DNA: TGCAGCGTCCTTAAGGGTTCTAACTATGGCTACACCTTC

size: .
V: TRBV5-6
J: TRBJ2-3
D: .
CDR3: CASSPHTSGDTQYF
DNA: TGTGCCAGCAGCCCCCATACCTCTGGGGATACGCAGTATTTT

size: .
V: TRBV4-3
J: TRBJ1-2
D: .
CDR3: CASSQAIAGGFYGYTF
DNA: TGCGCCAGCAGCCAAGCGATCGCAGGAGGATTTTATGGCTACACCTTC

size: .
V: TRBV6-5
J: TRBJ1-2
D: .
CDR3: CASSRTGASGSGYTF
DNA: TGTGCCAGCAGTCGAACCGGCGCCTCGGGGTCTGGCTACACCTTC

size: .
V: TRBV30
J: TRBJ2-7
D: .
CDR3: CAWRGYEQYF
DNA: TGTGCCTGGAGGGGCTACGAGCAGTACTTC

size: .
V: TRBV5-1
J: TRBJ1-1
D: .
CDR3: CASSFNNENTEAFF
DNA: TGCGCCAGCAGCTTTAACAACGAGAACACTGAAGCTTTCTTT

size: .
V: TRBV4-1
J: TRBJ1-3
D: TRBD1
CDR3: CASSPRAGGTGAGNTIYF
DNA: TGCGCCAGCAGCCCCCGGGCAGGAGGGACAGGGGCCGGAAACACCATATATTTT

size: .
V: TRBV30
J: TRBJ2-7
D: TRBD1
CDR3: CAWSVGQGEQYF
DNA: TGTGCCTGGAGTGTTGGACAGGGTGAGCAGTACTTC